This TCR beta chain was retrieved from a study of blood T cell repertoires in COVID-19. The overall study: Samples representing acute and convalescent COVID-19 were sourced from the United States, Italy and Spain. PBMCs, B-cell-depleted T cells, or T cells provided the cDNA or gDNA that made up the material.

CDR1 is SQVTM and CDR2 is ANQGSEA in the germline V gene. The length of the CDR3 is 12 residues. The V gene end was trimmed by 6 bases and the J gene end by 4 bases; junction bases not matched to a gene: 2. In the original processing: Cell counts per sample came from amplifying reference gene primers. TCRdb's copy holds only in-frame clones and misses some; the assay was immunoSEQ multiplex PCR. D and trimming were read from the DNA, whereas the V and J calls and clone size are those reported in that table. This sample yields 55,000 to 60,000 clones, of which approximately 81% are seen a single time; roughly 5.1% belongs to the top ten.

Sequenced: peripheral blood. This sequence joins TRBV29-1 and TRBJ2-5, with 10 positions matching TRBD1. The TCR originated in a man aged 40-50 years with active COVID-19. CDR3 sequence reads: CSVRQGAETQYF. In DNA form, the CDR3 reads TGCAGCGTCAGACAGGGGGCAGAGACCCAGTACTTC.